This T cell receptor (beta chain) was recorded in a study of cytomegalovirus exposure and HLA in healthy donors. Overall study findings and caveats: Roughly even sequencing depth across donors was the assumption behind the presence/absence analyses. The study carried out a later analysis of TCR beta sequences. It associated approximately 15,000 of them with specific HLA alleles at a false discovery rate of 0.05.

There are a few counts of this clone. No antigen is known for it. The PCR made use of 60 Vbeta and 13 Jbeta primers. The data were produced by immunoSEQ multiplex PCR, yet TCRdb's version contains in-frame clones alone and is incomplete. Of some 110,000 clones listed, about 9.4% are singletons. Germline CDR1 is MNHEY and CDR2 is SVGAGI. The CDR3 has 14 amino acids. V gave up 4 bases and J gave up 6 bases; unmatched junction bases: 6. The receptor comes from a man between 35 and 55 years old in good health and CMV-seropositive. Sequencing was carried out using PBMCs. The rearrangement links TRBV6-5 to TRBJ1-2; 9 nucleotides line up with TRBD1. The CDR3 reads CASSSADRGNGYTF. CDR3 bases: TGTGCCAGCAGTTCCGCCGACAGGGGGAATGGCTACACCTTC.